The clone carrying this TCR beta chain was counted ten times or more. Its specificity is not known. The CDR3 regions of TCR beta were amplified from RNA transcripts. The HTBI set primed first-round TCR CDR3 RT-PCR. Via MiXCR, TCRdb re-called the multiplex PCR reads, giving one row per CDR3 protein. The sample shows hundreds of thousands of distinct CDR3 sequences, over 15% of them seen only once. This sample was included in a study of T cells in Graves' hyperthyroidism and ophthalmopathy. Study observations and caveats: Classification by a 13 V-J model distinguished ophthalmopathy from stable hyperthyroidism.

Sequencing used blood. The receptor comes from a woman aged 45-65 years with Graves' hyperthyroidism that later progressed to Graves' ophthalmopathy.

For the CDR3, the DNA is TGTGCCAGCAGCTTAGCGTTGGCAAGCGGGGGCACTCATGCCTACGAGCAGTACTTC. As protein: CASSLALASGGTHAYEQYF. The gene calls are TRBV7-6 and TRBJ2-7; 8 bases line up with TRBD2. CDR1 SGHVS and CDR2 FNYEAQ come from the germline V gene. The CDR3 extends over 19 amino acids. J was trimmed by 2 bases and V by 0 bases; bases with no gene match: 15.